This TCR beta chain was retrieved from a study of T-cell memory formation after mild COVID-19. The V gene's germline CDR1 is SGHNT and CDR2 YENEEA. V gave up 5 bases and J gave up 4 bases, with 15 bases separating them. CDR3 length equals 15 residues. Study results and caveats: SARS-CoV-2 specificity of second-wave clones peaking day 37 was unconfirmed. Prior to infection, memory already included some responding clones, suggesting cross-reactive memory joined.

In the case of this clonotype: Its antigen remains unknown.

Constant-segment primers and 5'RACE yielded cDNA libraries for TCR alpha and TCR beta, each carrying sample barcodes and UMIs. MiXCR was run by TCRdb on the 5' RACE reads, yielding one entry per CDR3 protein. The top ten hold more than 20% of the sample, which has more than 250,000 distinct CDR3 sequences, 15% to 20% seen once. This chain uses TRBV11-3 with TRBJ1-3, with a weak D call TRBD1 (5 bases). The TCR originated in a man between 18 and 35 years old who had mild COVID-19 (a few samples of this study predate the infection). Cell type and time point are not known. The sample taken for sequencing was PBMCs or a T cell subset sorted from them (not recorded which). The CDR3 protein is CASSRTSGFGNTIYF. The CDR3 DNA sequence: TGTGCCAGCAGCCGGACCTCAGGGTTCGGAAACACCATATATTTT.